Listed here is a single T cell receptor (beta chain). The CDR3 contains 14 residues. CDR1 and CDR2 (germline): SGHAT, FQNNGV. The V and J ends lost 1 base and 7 bases respectively, with 11 bases between them. The record originates from a study of early stage breast cancer tumors. Study-level information: Most invasive tumors, about 75% of the 16, were ER+/PR+/HER2-.

Here immunoSEQ multiplex PCR was the method, and the copy in TCRdb shows in-frame clones only, minus some. Here the sample spans nearly 25,000 clones, less than 75% being singletons. Roughly 17-50 mg of tissue was diced for each tumor. The sequence was collected from a person aged 55 to 75 with breast cancer. The V call is TRBV11-2, the J call TRBJ2-1, with a possible D match to TRBD2 (6 bases). Sequencing used breast tumor tissue. The CDR3 nucleotides are TGTGCCAGCAGCTTAGGATGGGCGGGGAATGAGCAGTTCTTC. Its protein is CASSLGWAGNEQFF.